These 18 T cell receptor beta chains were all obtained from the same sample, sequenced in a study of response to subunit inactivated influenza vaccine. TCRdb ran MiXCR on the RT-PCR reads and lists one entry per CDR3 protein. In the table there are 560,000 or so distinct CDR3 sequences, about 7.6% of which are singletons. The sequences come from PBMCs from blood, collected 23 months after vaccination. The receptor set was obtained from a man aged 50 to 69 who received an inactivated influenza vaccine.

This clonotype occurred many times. The CDR3 loop is CASRRTGGSSYEQYF. The CDR3 nucleotides read TGTGCCAGCAGGCGAACAGGGGGTAGCTCCTACGAGCAGTACTTC. The chain is built from TRBV27 and TRBJ2-7, with 8 bases that match TRBD1. Trimming removed 6 bases from V and 0 bases from J; junction bases left unmatched: 7. This CDR3 spans 15 amino acids. Germline assignment: CDR1 MNHEY and CDR2 SMNVEV (reference sequence).

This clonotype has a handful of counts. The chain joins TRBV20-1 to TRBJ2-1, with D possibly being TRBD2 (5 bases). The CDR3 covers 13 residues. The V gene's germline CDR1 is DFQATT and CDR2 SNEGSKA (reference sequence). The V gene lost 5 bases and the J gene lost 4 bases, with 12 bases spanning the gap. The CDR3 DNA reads TGCAGTGCTGTTCGGGAATCTTACAATGAGCAGTTCTTC. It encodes CSAVRESYNEQFF.

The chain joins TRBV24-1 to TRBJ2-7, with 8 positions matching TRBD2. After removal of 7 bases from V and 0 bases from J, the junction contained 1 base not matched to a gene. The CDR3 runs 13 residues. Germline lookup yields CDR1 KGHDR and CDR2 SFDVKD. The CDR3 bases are TGTGCCACCAGCGCGGGGGGCTCCTACGAGCAGTACTTC. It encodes CATSAGGSYEQYF.

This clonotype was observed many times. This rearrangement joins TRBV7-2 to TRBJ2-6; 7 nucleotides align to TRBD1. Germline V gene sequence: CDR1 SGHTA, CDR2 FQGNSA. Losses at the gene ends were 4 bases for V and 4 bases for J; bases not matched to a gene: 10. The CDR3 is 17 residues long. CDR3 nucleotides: TGTGCCAGCAGCTGGGGCCCAGGGGGTGGCGGGGCCAACGTCCTGACTTTC. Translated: CASSWGPGGGGANVLTF.

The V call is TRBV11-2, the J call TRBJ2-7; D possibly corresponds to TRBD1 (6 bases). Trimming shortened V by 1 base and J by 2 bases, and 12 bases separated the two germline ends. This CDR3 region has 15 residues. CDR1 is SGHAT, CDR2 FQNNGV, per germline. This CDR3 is CASSLGATGAYEQYF. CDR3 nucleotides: TGTGCCAGCAGCTTAGGGGCGACAGGAGCCTACGAGCAGTACTTC.

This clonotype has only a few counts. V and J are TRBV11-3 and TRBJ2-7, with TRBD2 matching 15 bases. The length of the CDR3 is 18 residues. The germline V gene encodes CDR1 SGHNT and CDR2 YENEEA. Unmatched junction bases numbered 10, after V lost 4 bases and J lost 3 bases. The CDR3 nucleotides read TGTGCCAGCAGCTCCGTCGGACTAGCGGGAGGGGTAAACTACGAGCAGTACTTC. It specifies CASSSVGLAGGVNYEQYF.

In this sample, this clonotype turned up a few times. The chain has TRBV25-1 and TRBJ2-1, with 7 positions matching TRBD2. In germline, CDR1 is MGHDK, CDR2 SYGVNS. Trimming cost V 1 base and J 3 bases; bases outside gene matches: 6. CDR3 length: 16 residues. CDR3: CASSEFAGGSYNEQFF. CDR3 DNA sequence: TGTGCCAGCAGTGAATTTGCGGGCGGGAGCTACAATGAGCAGTTCTTC.

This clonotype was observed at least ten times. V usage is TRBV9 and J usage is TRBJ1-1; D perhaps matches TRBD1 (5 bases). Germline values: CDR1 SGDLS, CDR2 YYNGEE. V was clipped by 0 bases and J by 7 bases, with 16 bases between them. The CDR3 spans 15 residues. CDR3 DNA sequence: TGTGCCAGCAGCGTAGCCACAGGAGGATCCTATGAAGCTTTCTTT. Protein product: CASSVATGGSYEAFF.

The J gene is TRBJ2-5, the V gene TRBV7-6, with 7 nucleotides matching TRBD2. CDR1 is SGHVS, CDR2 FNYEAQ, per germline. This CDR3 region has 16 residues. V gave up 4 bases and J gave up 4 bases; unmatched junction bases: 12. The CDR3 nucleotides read TGTGCCAGCAGCTCAAACCTAGCGGAGAGGGGAGAGACCCAGTACTTC. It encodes CASSSNLAERGETQYF.

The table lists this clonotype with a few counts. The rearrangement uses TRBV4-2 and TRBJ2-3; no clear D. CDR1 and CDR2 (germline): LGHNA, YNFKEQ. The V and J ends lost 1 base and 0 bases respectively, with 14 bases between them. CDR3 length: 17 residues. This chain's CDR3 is CASSQGVFSPSTDTQYF. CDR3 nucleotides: TGTGCCAGCAGCCAAGGGGTGTTCTCCCCTAGCACAGATACGCAGTATTTT.

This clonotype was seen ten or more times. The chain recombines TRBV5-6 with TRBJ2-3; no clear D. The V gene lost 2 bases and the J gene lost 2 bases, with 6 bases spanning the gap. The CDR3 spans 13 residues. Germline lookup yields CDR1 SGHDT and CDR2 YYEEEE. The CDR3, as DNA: TGTGCCAGCAGCTTACGGGCCACAGATACGCAGTATTTT. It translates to CASSLRATDTQYF.

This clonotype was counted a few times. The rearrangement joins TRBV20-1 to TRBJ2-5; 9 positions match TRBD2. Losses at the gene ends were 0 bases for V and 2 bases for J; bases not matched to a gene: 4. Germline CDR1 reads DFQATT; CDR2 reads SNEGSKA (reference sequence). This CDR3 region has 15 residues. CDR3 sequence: CSAREAGGGQETQYF. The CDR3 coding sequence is TGCAGTGCTAGAGAAGCGGGAGGAGGGCAAGAGACCCAGTACTTC.

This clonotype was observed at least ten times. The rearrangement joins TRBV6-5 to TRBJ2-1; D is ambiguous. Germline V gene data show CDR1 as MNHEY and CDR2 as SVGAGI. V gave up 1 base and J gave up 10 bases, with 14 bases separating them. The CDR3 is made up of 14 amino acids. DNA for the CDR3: TGTGCCAGCAGTTACTTGGCGAAAGGCAGGGAGCAGTTCTTC. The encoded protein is CASSYLAKGREQFF.

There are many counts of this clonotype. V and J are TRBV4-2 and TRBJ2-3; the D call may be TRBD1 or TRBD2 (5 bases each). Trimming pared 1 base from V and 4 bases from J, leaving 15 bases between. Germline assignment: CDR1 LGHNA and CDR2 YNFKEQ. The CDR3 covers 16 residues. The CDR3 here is CASSQGGAEVADTQYF. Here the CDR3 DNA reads TGTGCCAGCAGCCAAGGGGGCGCGGAGGTCGCAGATACGCAGTATTTT.

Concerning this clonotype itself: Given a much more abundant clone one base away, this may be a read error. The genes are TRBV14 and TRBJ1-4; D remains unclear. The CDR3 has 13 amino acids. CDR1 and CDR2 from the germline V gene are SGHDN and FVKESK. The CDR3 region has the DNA TGTTCCAGCAGCCGCGGAGTGAATGAAAAACTGTTTTTT. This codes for CSSSRGVNEKLFF.

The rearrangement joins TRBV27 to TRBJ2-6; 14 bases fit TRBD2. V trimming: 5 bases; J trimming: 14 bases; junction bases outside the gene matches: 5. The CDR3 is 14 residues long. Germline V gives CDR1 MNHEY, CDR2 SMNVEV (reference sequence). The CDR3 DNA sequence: TGTGCCAGCAGTCCTGGACTAGCGGGAGGAATCCTGACTTTC. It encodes CASSPGLAGGILTF. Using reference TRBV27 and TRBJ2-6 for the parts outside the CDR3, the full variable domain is EAQVTQNPRYLITVTGKKLTVTCSQNMNHEYMSWYRQDPGLGLRQIYYSMNVEVTDKGDVPEGYKVSRKEKRNFPLILESPSPNQTSLYFCASSPGLAGGILTFGAGSRLTVL.

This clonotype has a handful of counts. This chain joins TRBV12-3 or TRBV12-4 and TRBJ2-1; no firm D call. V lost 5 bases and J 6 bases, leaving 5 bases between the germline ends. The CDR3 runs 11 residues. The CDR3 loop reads CASSDFNEQFF. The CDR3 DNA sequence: TGTGCCAGCAGTGATTTCAATGAGCAGTTCTTC.

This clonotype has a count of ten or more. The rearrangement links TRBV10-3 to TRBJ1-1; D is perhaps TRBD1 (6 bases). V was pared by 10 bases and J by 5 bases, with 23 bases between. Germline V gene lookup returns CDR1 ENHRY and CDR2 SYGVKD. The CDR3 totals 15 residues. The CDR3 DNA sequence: TGTGCCACGAAGCCGCAGGGAGGGGGAGAGACTGAAGCTTTCTTT. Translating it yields CATKPQGGGETEAFF.